This passage covers 6 T cell receptor beta chains from one sample sequenced in a study of beta chain features in type 1 diabetes. Reverse transcribing all isolated RNA meant expressed TCRB transcripts were sequenced. Generated by immunoSEQ multiplex PCR, the TCRdb table keeps only in-frame clones and is missing some. Of hundreds of thousands of clones in the sample, roughly 15% were seen once. The sequenced material came from naive CD4+ T cells from blood. The receptor set was obtained from a man between 18 and 29 years old in good health.

The chain employs TRBV27 and TRBJ2-4, with 7 bases aligning to TRBD1. The CDR3 spans 16 residues. Trimming cost V 0 bases and J 4 bases; bases outside gene matches: 6. Germline assignment: CDR1 MNHEY and CDR2 SMNVEV (reference sequence). CDR3 DNA sequence: TGTGCCAGCAGTTTATCGGTCCTGGACAGGAAAAACATTCAGTACTTC. It specifies CASSLSVLDRKNIQYF.

This clone appeared many times. This rearrangement joins TRBV23-1 to TRBJ2-5; D gene unclear. TRBV23-1 is an ORF, with its function uncertain. Trimming cost V 2 bases and J 5 bases, with 3 bases left between them. CDR3 length: 11 residues. The CDR3, as DNA: TGCGCCAGCAGTCAAATGGAGACCCAGTACTTC. As protein: CASSQMETQYF.

V is TRBV7-6 and J is TRBJ2-5, with D hard to call. From germline, CDR1 is SGHVS and CDR2 FNYEAQ. The CDR3 has 11 residues. V lost 5 bases to trimming and J lost 9 bases, with 10 bases between them. CDR3 sequence (DNA): TGTGCCAGCAGCATCGAAAGGGCCCAGTACTTC. Protein product: CASSIERAQYF.

J is TRBJ1-1 and V is TRBV7-3; D might be TRBD1 (6 bases). Trimming left V 2 bases short and J 1 base short, with 8 bases between. This CDR3 region has 14 residues. In germline, CDR1 is SGHTA, CDR2 FQGTGA. CDR3 DNA: TGTGCCAGCAGCTTAGGGACACCGAACACTGAAGCTTTCTTT. Protein product: CASSLGTPNTEAFF.

The CDR3: CASSHRRQGSVHLRNTGELFF. For the CDR3, the DNA is TGCGCCAGCAGTCATCGGAGACAGGGATCAGTCCATTTACGGAACACCGGGGAGCTGTTTTTT. The gene calls are TRBV23-1 and TRBJ2-2; 7 bases match TRBD1. TRBV23-1 is classed as an ORF, of uncertain function. J was trimmed by 1 base and V by 3 bases; bases with no gene match: 20. The CDR3 is 21 amino acids.

This clone turned up a few times. V and J are TRBV29-1 and TRBJ1-4; D might be TRBD1 (5 bases). This CDR3 comprises 12 residues. The V end was cut by 6 bases, the J end by 8 bases, with 13 bases between. CDR1 is SQVTM, CDR2 ANQGSEA, per germline. CDR3 nucleotide sequence: TGCAGCGTCGTGGGGGAAACGGAAAAACTGTTTTTT. It yields the protein CSVVGETEKLFF.